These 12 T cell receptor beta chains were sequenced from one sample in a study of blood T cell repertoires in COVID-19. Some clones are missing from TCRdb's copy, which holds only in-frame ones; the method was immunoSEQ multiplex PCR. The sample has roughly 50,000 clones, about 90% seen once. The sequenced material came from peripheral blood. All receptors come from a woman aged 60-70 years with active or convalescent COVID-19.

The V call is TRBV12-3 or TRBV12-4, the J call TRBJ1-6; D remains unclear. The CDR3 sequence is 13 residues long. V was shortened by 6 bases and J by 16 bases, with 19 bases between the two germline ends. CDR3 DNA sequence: TGTGCCAGCAGGGGTAGGCGCCGCCAACAGCTCCACTTT. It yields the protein CASRGRRRQQLHF.

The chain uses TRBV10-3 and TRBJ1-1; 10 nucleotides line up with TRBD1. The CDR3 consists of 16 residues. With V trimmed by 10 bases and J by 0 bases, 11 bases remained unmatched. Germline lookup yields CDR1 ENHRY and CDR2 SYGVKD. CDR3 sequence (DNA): TGTGCCACCCGGGACAGGGGTTCCCGTGTGAACACTGAAGCTTTCTTT. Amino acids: CATRDRGSRVNTEAFF.

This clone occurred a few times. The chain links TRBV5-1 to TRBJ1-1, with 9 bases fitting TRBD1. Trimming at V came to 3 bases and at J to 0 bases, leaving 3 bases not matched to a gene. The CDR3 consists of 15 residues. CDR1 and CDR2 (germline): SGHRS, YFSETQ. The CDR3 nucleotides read TGCGCCAGCAGCTCGGGACAGGGCCTGAACACTGAAGCTTTCTTT. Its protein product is CASSSGQGLNTEAFF. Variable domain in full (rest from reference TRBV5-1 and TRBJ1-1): KAGVTQTPRYLIKTRGQQVTLSCSPISGHRSVSWYQQTPGQGLQFLFEYFSETQRNKGNFPGRFSGRQFSNSRSEMNVSTLELGDSALYLCASSSGQGLNTEAFFGQGTRLTVV.

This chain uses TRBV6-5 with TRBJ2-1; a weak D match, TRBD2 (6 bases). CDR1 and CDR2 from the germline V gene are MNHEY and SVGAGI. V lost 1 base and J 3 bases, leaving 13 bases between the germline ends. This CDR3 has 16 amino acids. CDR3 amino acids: CASSYWTTGGYNEQFF. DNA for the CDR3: TGTGCCAGCAGTTACTGGACTACTGGGGGCTACAATGAGCAGTTCTTC.

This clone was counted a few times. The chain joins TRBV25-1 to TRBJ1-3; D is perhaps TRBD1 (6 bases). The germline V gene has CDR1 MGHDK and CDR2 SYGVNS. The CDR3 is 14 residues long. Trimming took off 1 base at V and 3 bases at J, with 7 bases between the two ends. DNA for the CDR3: TGTGCCAGCAGTGAATCCAGGGGTGGAAACACCATATATTTT. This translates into CASSESRGGNTIYF.

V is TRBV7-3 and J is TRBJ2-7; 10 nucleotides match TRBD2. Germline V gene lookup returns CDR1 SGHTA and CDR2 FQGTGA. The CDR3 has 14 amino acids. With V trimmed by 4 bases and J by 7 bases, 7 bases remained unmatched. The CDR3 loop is CASSSGTSAGEQYF. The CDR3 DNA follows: TGTGCCAGCAGCTCAGGGACTAGCGCGGGAGAGCAGTACTTC.

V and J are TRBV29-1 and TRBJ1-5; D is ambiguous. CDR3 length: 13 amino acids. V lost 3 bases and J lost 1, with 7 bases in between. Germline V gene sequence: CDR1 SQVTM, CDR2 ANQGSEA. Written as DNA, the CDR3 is TGCAGCGTTGAGTTCGGGAGCAATCAGCCCCAGCATTTT. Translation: CSVEFGSNQPQHF.

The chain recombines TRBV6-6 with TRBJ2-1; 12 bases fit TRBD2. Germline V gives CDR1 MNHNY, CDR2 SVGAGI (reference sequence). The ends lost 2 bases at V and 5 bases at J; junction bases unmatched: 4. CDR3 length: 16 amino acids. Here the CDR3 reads CASSYELAGGHNEQFF. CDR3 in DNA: TGTGCCAGCAGTTACGAACTAGCGGGGGGACACAATGAGCAGTTCTTC.

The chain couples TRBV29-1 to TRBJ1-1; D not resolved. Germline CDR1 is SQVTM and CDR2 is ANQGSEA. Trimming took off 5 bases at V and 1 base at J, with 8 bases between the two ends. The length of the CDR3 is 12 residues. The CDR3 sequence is CSVREGNTEAFF. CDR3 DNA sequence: TGCAGCGTTCGTGAGGGGAACACTGAAGCTTTCTTT.

CDR3 region: CASSVLGDGEQYF. Here the CDR3 DNA reads TGTGCCAGCAGTGTATTGGGAGACGGCGAGCAGTACTTC. This chain links TRBV2 with TRBJ2-7; weak D call: TRBD2 (5 bases). The CDR3 covers 13 residues. Germline CDR1 SNHLY, CDR2 FYNNEI. V lost 4 bases and J lost 6, with 13 bases in between.

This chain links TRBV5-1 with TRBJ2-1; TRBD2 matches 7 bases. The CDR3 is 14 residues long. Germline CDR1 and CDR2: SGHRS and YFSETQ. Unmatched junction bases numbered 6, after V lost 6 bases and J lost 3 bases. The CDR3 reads CASTDGGVYNEQFF. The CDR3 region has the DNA TGCGCCAGCACTGATGGGGGGGTCTACAATGAGCAGTTCTTC.

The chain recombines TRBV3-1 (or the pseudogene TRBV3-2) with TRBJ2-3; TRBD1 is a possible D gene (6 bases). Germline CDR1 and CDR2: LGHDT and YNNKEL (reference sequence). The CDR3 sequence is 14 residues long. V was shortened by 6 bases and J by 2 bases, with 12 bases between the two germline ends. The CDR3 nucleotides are TGTGCCAGCAGTCTTGACAGGATCACAGATACGCAGTATTTT. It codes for CASSLDRITDTQYF.